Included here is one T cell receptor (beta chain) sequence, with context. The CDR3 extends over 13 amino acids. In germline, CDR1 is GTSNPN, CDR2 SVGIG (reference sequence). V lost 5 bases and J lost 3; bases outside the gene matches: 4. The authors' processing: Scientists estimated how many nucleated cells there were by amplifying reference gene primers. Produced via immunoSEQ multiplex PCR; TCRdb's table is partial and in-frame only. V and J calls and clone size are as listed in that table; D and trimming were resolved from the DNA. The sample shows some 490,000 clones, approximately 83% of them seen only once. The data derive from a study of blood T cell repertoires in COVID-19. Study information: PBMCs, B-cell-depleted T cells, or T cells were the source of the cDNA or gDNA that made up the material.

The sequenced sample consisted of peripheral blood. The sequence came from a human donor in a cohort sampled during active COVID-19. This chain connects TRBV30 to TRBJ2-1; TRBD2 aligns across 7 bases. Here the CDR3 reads CAWAGDSYNEQFF. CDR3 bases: TGTGCCTGGGCGGGAGACAGCTACAATGAGCAGTTCTTC.